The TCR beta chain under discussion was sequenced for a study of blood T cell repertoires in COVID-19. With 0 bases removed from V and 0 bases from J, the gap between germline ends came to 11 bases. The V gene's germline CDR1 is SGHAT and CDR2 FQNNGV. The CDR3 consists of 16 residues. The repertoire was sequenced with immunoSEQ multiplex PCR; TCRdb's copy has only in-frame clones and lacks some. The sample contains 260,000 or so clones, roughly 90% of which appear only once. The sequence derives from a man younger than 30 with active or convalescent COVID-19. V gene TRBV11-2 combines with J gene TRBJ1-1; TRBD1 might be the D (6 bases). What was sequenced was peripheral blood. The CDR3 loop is CASSLDNRAVNTEAFF. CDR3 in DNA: TGTGCCAGCAGCTTAGATAACAGGGCCGTGAACACTGAAGCTTTCTTT.